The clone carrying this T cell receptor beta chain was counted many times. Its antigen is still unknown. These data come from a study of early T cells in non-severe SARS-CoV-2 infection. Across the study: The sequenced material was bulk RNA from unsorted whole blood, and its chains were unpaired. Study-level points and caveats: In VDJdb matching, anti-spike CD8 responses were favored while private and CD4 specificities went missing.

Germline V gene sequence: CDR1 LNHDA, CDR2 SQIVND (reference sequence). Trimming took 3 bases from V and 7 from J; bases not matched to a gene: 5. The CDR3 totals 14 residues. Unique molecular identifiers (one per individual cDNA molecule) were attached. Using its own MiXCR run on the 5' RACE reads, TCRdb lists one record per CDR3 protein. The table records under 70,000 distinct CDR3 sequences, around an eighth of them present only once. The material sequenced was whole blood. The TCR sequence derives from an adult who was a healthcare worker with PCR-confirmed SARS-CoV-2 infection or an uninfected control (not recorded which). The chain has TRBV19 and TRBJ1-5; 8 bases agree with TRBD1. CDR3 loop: CASSMTGDEQPQHF. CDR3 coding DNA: TGTGCCAGTAGTATGACAGGGGATGAACAGCCCCAGCATTTT.